This T cell receptor beta chain was captured by sequencing in a study of neurological immune-mediated disorders. Points from the study as a whole: One related-CDR3 cluster, which may be a signature, held the repertoires of 18 of 34 multiple sclerosis patients after phylogenetic grouping.

Trimming removed 0 bases at V and 2 bases at J, with 14 bases between. From germline, CDR1 is MGHDK and CDR2 SYGVNS. The CDR3 is 17 amino acids. This clonotype was seen repeatedly, ten times or more. Its antigen is still unknown. TCRdb redid the calling of the 5' RACE reads with MiXCR, one entry per CDR3 protein. The sample shows about 74,000 distinct CDR3 sequences, around 5.2% of them seen only once. Sequenced material: PBMCs. This chain links TRBV25-1 with TRBJ2-1, with D possibly TRBD1 on 6 matching bases. The source is a young man with multiple sclerosis. The CDR3 bases are TGTGCCAGCAGTGAATATAGGACAGTGGACCCCTACAATGAGCAGTTCTTC. Translation gives CASSEYRTVDPYNEQFF.